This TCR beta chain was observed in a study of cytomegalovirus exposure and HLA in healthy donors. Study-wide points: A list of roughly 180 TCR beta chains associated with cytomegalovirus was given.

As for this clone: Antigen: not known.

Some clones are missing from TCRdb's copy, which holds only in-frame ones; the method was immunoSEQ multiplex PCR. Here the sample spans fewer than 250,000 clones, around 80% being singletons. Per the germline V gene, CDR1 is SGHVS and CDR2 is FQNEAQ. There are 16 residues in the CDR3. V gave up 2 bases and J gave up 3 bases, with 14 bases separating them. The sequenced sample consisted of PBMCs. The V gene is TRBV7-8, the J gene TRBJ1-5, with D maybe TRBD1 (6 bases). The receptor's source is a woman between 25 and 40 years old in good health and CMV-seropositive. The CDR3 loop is CASSLNAGAYNQPQHF. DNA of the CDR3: TGTGCCAGCAGCTTAAACGCGGGGGCCTACAATCAGCCCCAGCATTTT. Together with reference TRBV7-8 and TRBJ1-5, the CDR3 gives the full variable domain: GAGVSQSPRYKVAKRGQDVALRCDPISGHVSLFWYQQALGQGPEFLTYFQNEAQLDKSGLPSDRFFAERPEGSVSTLKIQRTQQEDSAVYLCASSLNAGAYNQPQHFGDGTRLSIL.